These 2 T cell receptor beta chains came from one sample sequenced in a study of T cells expressing NK-cell markers. From its re-call of the 5' RACE reads, TCRdb lists each CDR3 protein once, without DNA. Its table lists about 460,000 distinct CDR3 sequences. Specimen: blood T cells: a sorted CD56 or NKG2C T cell subset, CD4+ or CD8+ T cells, or bulk PBMC T cells (not recorded which). These receptors were obtained from a woman between 50 and 59 years old in good health.

This rearrangement joins TRBV2 to TRBJ2-6; without DNA, the TCRdb call of TRBD1 cannot be checked. This CDR3 region has 16 residues. CDR1 is SNHLY and CDR2 is FYNNEI in the germline V gene. CDR3 region: CASRPRGEGGANVLTF.

This rearrangement joins TRBV29-1 to TRBJ1-4. CDR1 and CDR2 from the germline V gene are SQVTM and ANQGSEA. The CDR3 length is 12 residues. CDR3 residues: CSVMFFTAELFF.